This T cell receptor beta chain was sequenced for a study of blood T cell repertoires in COVID-19. Study as a whole: The United States, Italy and Spain supplied acute and convalescent COVID-19 samples. PBMCs, B-cell-depleted T cells, or T cells were the source of the cDNA or gDNA that made up the material.

Original data processing: Quantification of nucleated cells was approximated via reference gene primer amplification. Profiling relied on immunoSEQ multiplex PCR, and the TCRdb table lists in-frame clones only, not all of them. Clone size and V and J calls were adopted from that table, with D and trimming inferred from the DNA. This table holds some 150,000 clones, around 86% found once. This clone has only one observation. Trimming took 6 bases from V and 5 from J, leaving 4 bases between them. Germline V gene lookup returns CDR1 SNHLY and CDR2 FYNNEI. This CDR3 has 10 residues. Sequences were obtained from peripheral blood. The J gene is TRBJ1-2, the V gene TRBV2, with unresolved D. This TCR was sampled from a human donor in a cohort sampled during active COVID-19. CDR3 protein: CASREYGYTF. In nucleotides, the CDR3 is TGTGCCAGCAGGGAGTATGGCTACACCTTC. The full variable domain, completed using reference TRBV2 and TRBJ1-2, is EPEVTQTPSHQVTQMGQEVILRCVPISNHLYFYWYRQILGQKVEFLVSFYNNEISEKSEIFDDQFSVERPDGSNFTLKIRSTKLEDSAMYFCASREYGYTFGSGTRLTVV.